The rows below give T cell receptor beta chains drawn from one sample of a study of blood T cell repertoires in COVID-19. Generated by immunoSEQ multiplex PCR, the TCRdb table keeps only in-frame clones and is missing some. The table lists 60,000 or so clones, approximately 86% of them singletons, with approximately 4.3% in the top ten. The sample was peripheral blood. Receptors originate from a man between 60 and 70 years old with acute or convalescent COVID-19. CDR3s include the opening cysteine and the closing phenylalanine or tryptophan. D genes are given only for firm matches.

j_call: TRBJ1-5; cdr3_length: 14; d_call: -; v_call: TRBV6-1; cdr3_nt: TGTGCCAGCAGTGATAACAGGGGCAATCAGCCCCAGCATTTT; cdr3_aa: CASSDNRGNQPQHF
j_call: TRBJ1-1; cdr3_length: 16; d_call: -; v_call: TRBV2; cdr3_nt: TGTGCCAGCAGTGATACGAGGGTCGGAATTAGAACTGAAGCTTTCTTT; cdr3_aa: CASSDTRVGIRTEAFF
j_call: TRBJ2-3; cdr3_length: 13; d_call: TRBD2; v_call: TRBV6-5; cdr3_nt: TGTGCCACCAGACTAGCGGGGACAGATACGCAGTATTTT; cdr3_aa: CATRLAGTDTQYF
j_call: TRBJ1-5; cdr3_length: 16; d_call: TRBD1; v_call: TRBV28; cdr3_nt: TGTGCCAGCAGTTTATCCGGGACAGGGGGCCTTCAGCCCCAGCATTTT; cdr3_aa: CASSLSGTGGLQPQHF
j_call: TRBJ1-5; cdr3_length: 14; d_call: TRBD1; v_call: TRBV18; cdr3_nt: TGTGCCAGCTCGTTTACAGGGGCGGTACAGCCCCAGCATTTT; cdr3_aa: CASSFTGAVQPQHF
j_call: TRBJ2-7; cdr3_length: 13; d_call: TRBD2; v_call: TRBV30; cdr3_nt: TGTGCCGGAACTAGCGGGAGTGGCTACGAGCAGTACTTC; cdr3_aa: CAGTSGSGYEQYF
j_call: TRBJ1-2; cdr3_length: 12; d_call: -; v_call: TRBV2; cdr3_nt: TGTGCCAGCAGTGAAATAAGGAGAAGTAGCACCTTC; cdr3_aa: CASSEIRRSSTF
j_call: TRBJ1-3; cdr3_length: 14; d_call: -; v_call: TRBV6-5; cdr3_nt: TGTGCCAGCAGTATGGGGCCCTCTGGAAACACCATATATTTT; cdr3_aa: CASSMGPSGNTIYF
j_call: TRBJ2-3; cdr3_length: 14; d_call: -; v_call: TRBV11-2; cdr3_nt: TGTGCCAGCAGCTTAGTCCCGTACACAGATACGCAGTATTTT; cdr3_aa: CASSLVPYTDTQYF
j_call: TRBJ2-2; cdr3_length: 16; d_call: TRBD2; v_call: TRBV7-9; cdr3_nt: TGTGCCAGCAGCGAGAGGACTAGCGGGATCACCGGGGAGCTGTTTTTT; cdr3_aa: CASSERTSGITGELFF
j_call: TRBJ2-1; cdr3_length: 14; d_call: -; v_call: TRBV18; cdr3_nt: TGTGCCAGCTCACCTGGGGGGTCCTACAATGAGCAGTTCTTC; cdr3_aa: CASSPGGSYNEQFF
j_call: TRBJ2-5; cdr3_length: 16; d_call: TRBD1; v_call: TRBV7-6; cdr3_nt: TGTGCCAGCAGCTTAGCGCACAGGGGTGGTACGGAGACCCAGTACTTC; cdr3_aa: CASSLAHRGGTETQYF
j_call: TRBJ1-1; cdr3_length: 14; d_call: -; v_call: TRBV13; cdr3_nt: TGTGCCAGCAGCTCCCAGGGAGGCAGCACTGAAGCTTTCTTT; cdr3_aa: CASSSQGGSTEAFF
j_call: TRBJ1-4; cdr3_length: 13; d_call: -; v_call: TRBV14; cdr3_nt: TGTGCCACATCCGGGTCCCATGAAGAAAAACTGTTTTTT; cdr3_aa: CATSGSHEEKLFF
j_call: TRBJ2-2; cdr3_length: 16; d_call: -; v_call: TRBV30; cdr3_nt: TGTGCCTGGAGACGGAAAATAGCGGTCAACACCGGGGAGCTGTTTTTT; cdr3_aa: CAWRRKIAVNTGELFF
j_call: TRBJ2-1; cdr3_length: 15; d_call: -; v_call: TRBV7-6; cdr3_nt: TGTGCCAGCAGCACACTCGCCGGACTTAACAATGAGCAGTTCTTC; cdr3_aa: CASSTLAGLNNEQFF
j_call: TRBJ1-1; cdr3_length: 13; d_call: TRBD1; v_call: TRBV7-8; cdr3_nt: TGTGCCAGCAGCGTACAGGGGGGCACTGAAGCTTTCTTT; cdr3_aa: CASSVQGGTEAFF
j_call: TRBJ1-5; cdr3_length: 17; d_call: -; v_call: TRBV21-1; cdr3_nt: TGTGCCAGCAGCAAAGCCACTACAGGGTCCGTTCATCAGCCCCAGCATTTT; cdr3_aa: CASSKATTGSVHQPQHF
j_call: TRBJ1-5; cdr3_length: 14; d_call: -; v_call: TRBV2; cdr3_nt: TGTGCCAGCAGTGAAGGGGGGGTGGCTCAGCCCCAGCATTTT; cdr3_aa: CASSEGGVAQPQHF
j_call: TRBJ1-1; cdr3_length: 13; d_call: TRBD1; v_call: TRBV7-6; cdr3_nt: TGTGCCAGCAGCTACAGACAGGGCACTGAAGCTTTCTTT; cdr3_aa: CASSYRQGTEAFF
j_call: TRBJ2-5; cdr3_length: 10; d_call: -; v_call: TRBV30; cdr3_nt: TGTGCCTGGTCCGAGGAGACCCAGTACTTC; cdr3_aa: CAWSEETQYF
j_call: TRBJ2-1; cdr3_length: 17; d_call: TRBD2; v_call: TRBV30; cdr3_nt: TGTGCCTGGAGTGTTGTTAACCCTAGCGGGGACTACAATGAGCAGTTCTTC; cdr3_aa: CAWSVVNPSGDYNEQFF
j_call: TRBJ1-2; cdr3_length: 14; d_call: -; v_call: TRBV5-1; cdr3_nt: TGCGCCAGCAGGCCACAGGGAGGGGACTATGGCTACACCTTC; cdr3_aa: CASRPQGGDYGYTF
j_call: TRBJ1-1; cdr3_length: 14; d_call: -; v_call: TRBV19; cdr3_nt: TGTGCCAGTAGGCCTATACAGGGATGGACTGAAGCTTTCTTT; cdr3_aa: CASRPIQGWTEAFF